Following are 20 T cell receptor beta chains from one sample sequenced in a study of T-cell memory formation after mild COVID-19. TCRdb called the 5' RACE reads again in MiXCR, with one record for every CDR3 protein. The sample lists about 180,000 distinct CDR3 sequences, around 15% occurring once. Input material: PBMCs or a T cell subset sorted from them (not recorded which). These receptors all come from an adult woman who had mild COVID-19 (a few samples of this study predate the infection). Cell type and time point are not known.

This clonotype was seen repeatedly, ten times or more. The chain has TRBV7-6 and TRBJ2-7; TRBD1 agrees at 9 bases. Losses at the gene ends were 5 bases for V and 0 bases for J; bases not matched to a gene: 5. Germline loops: CDR1 SGHVS, CDR2 FNYEAQ. The CDR3 totals 15 residues. CDR3 region: CASSPTGGSSYEQYF. CDR3 sequence (DNA): TGTGCCAGCAGCCCGACAGGGGGAAGCTCCTACGAGCAGTACTTC.

This clonotype turned up a few times. This sequence joins TRBV7-9 and TRBJ2-5; 8 bases line up with TRBD2. V shed 5 bases and J 4 bases; nucleotides not matched to a gene: 6. The CDR3 runs 14 residues. From germline, CDR1 is SEHNR and CDR2 FQNEAQ (reference sequence). CDR3 protein: CASSPGRAGETQYF. Here the CDR3 DNA reads TGTGCCAGCAGCCCCGGGAGGGCGGGAGAGACCCAGTACTTC.

This clonotype was seen only a few times. The J gene is TRBJ1-5, the V gene TRBV12-3 or TRBV12-4; a possible D gene is TRBD1 (6 bases). This CDR3 is 15 amino acids long. Trimming stripped 6 bases from V and 0 bases from J, with 12 bases between. For the CDR3, the DNA is TGTGCCAGCAGCAGGACAGCGCATAGCAATCAGCCCCAGCATTTT. This encodes CASSRTAHSNQPQHF.

The chain recombines TRBV4-2 with TRBJ2-3; 11 bases line up with TRBD2. The CDR3 runs to 16 residues. Looked up from germline, CDR1 is LGHNA and CDR2 is YNFKEQ. V lost 4 bases and J lost 5; bases outside the gene matches: 8. The CDR3, as DNA: TGTGCCAGCAGCCTCACATTAGCGGGAGGGAGAGATACGCAGTATTTT. Translating gives CASSLTLAGGRDTQYF.

This clonotype has ten or more counts. The chain links TRBV4-1 to TRBJ2-3, with 9 bases lining up with TRBD2. Trimming cost V 1 base and J 5 bases; bases outside gene matches: 10. This CDR3 comprises 17 residues. CDR1 and CDR2 (germline): MGHRA, YSYEKL. In DNA form, the CDR3 reads TGCGCCAGCAGCCAAGGCTTGGGCGGGGGGGCAGGAGATACGCAGTATTTT. As protein: CASSQGLGGGAGDTQYF.

This clonotype was seen repeatedly, ten times or more. This rearrangement joins TRBV5-1 to TRBJ1-1; TRBD1 might be the D (6 bases). The CDR3 sequence is 15 residues long. Between the trimmed V and J ends, which lost 7 bases and 1 base, there was a span of 17 bases. Germline V gene sequence: CDR1 SGHRS, CDR2 YFSETQ. The CDR3 loop reads CASDETGQPNTEAFF. In DNA, the CDR3 is TGCGCCAGCGATGAAACAGGACAGCCGAACACTGAAGCTTTCTTT.

This clonotype was picked up a small number of times. The V and J genes are TRBV6-5 and TRBJ2-7, with a tentative D call TRBD2 (7 bases). This CDR3 contains 14 residues. Germline V CDR1 and CDR2: MNHEY, SVGAGI. V gave up 5 bases and J gave up 2 bases, with 13 bases separating them. The CDR3 DNA is TGTGCCAGCAGTAGGGGGGGTCGAGCCTACGAGCAGTACTTC. Translated: CASSRGGRAYEQYF.

This clonotype has more than one count but fewer than ten. This rearrangement joins TRBV12-3 or TRBV12-4 to TRBJ2-5; 9 bases map to TRBD1. J lost 3 bases, V lost 5 bases, and 7 bases had no gene match. This CDR3 contains 15 residues. CDR3 coding DNA: TGTGCCAGCAGTCGATGGACAGGGGAAGAAGAGACCCAGTACTTC. Translated: CASSRWTGEEETQYF.

This sequence joins TRBV9 and TRBJ2-1; a weak D match, TRBD1 (5 bases). Deletions cut 0 bases from V and 9 bases from J, with 10 bases between. Per germline, CDR1 SGDLS and CDR2 YYNGEE. The CDR3 extends over 13 amino acids. The CDR3 bases are TGTGCCAGCAGCGTAGAGACAGACAGTGAGCAGTTCTTC. This encodes CASSVETDSEQFF.

The V and J genes are TRBV18 and TRBJ1-1; maybe TRBD1 (6 bases). CDR1 and CDR2 (germline): KGHSH, LQKENI. V lost 3 bases and J lost 2, with 10 bases in between. This CDR3 contains 14 residues. CDR3 bases: TGTGCCAGCTCACCGGGGGGCTCAAACACTGAAGCTTTCTTT. Protein product: CASSPGGSNTEAFF.

The chain joins TRBV5-1 to TRBJ2-2; perhaps TRBD1 as D (6 bases). The CDR3 is 11 residues long. Germline V lookup: CDR1 SGHRS, CDR2 YFSETQ. The V end was cut by 5 bases, the J end by 11 bases, with 10 bases between. Here the CDR3 DNA reads TGCGCCAGCAGGGACAGTGTCGAGCTGTTTTTT. Translation gives CASRDSVELFF. Combining the CDR3 with reference TRBV5-1 and TRBJ2-2 gives the whole variable domain KAGVTQTPRYLIKTRGQQVTLSCSPISGHRSVSWYQQTPGQGLQFLFEYFSETQRNKGNFPGRFSGRQFSNSRSEMNVSTLELGDSALYLCASRDSVELFFGEGSRLTVL.

This chain joins TRBV12-3 or TRBV12-4 and TRBJ1-2, with D hard to call. V was cut by 3 bases and J by 6 bases, with 11 bases left in between. The CDR3 spans 13 residues. The CDR3 protein is CASSFPRLNGYTF. CDR3 sequence (DNA): TGTGCCAGCAGTTTCCCCAGGCTCAATGGCTACACCTTC.

V is TRBV20-1 and J is TRBJ2-3; no clear D gene. V was pared by 4 bases and J by 6 bases, with 8 bases between. There are 11 residues in the CDR3. The germline gives CDR1 DFQATT, CDR2 SNEGSKA (reference sequence). The CDR3 here is CSAKGLDTQYF. The DNA of the CDR3 is TGCAGTGCTAAGGGCCTGGATACGCAGTATTTT.

There are a few counts of this clonotype. This chain links TRBV5-6 with TRBJ1-4; a possible D gene is TRBD1 (5 bases). V lost 4 bases, J lost 0 bases, and 13 bases lay in between. Germline V lookup: CDR1 SGHDT, CDR2 YYEEEE. The CDR3 has 16 residues. CDR3 bases: TGTGCCAGCAGCCCGGTGGGGCAGTCAACTAATGAAAAACTGTTTTTT. This gives the protein CASSPVGQSTNEKLFF.

The rearrangement uses TRBV12-3 or TRBV12-4 and TRBJ1-1; D remains ambiguous. Trimming shortened V by 6 bases and J by 11 bases, and 13 bases separated the two germline ends. The CDR3 is made up of 11 amino acids. The CDR3 nucleotides read TGTGCCAGCAGCCAGGACCGGCAGGCTTTCTTT. This encodes CASSQDRQAFF.

The chain combines TRBV25-1 with TRBJ1-5; 9 bases line up with TRBD1. Losses at the gene ends were 9 bases for V and 0 bases for J; bases not matched to a gene: 9. Germline-derived CDR1 and CDR2 are MGHDK and SYGVNS. The CDR3 runs to 16 residues. Written as DNA, the CDR3 is TGTGCCAGAGCGAAACAGGGGGCCTGTAGCAATCAGCCCCAGCATTTT. It translates to CARAKQGACSNQPQHF.

This chain uses TRBV29-1 with TRBJ1-2, with TRBD1 matching 8 bases. The germline CDR1 and CDR2 sequences are SQVTM and ANQGSEA. The CDR3 is 13 residues long. The V segment lost 3 bases and the J segment 8 bases; nucleotides outside the gene matches: 8. CDR3 region: CSVDRGRSSGYTF. Here the CDR3 DNA reads TGCAGCGTTGACAGGGGGCGTTCCAGCGGCTACACCTTC.

The rearrangement joins TRBV7-2 to TRBJ2-2, with TRBD2 as a possible D gene (5 bases). The CDR3 has 15 residues. CDR1 is SGHTA, CDR2 FQGNSA, per germline. The ends were cut back, 5 bases at V and 5 bases at J, with 15 bases in the middle. CDR3 coding DNA: TGTGCCAGCAGCGGCCTCCGGGGATCGACCGGGGAGCTGTTTTTT. It encodes CASSGLRGSTGELFF. Together with reference TRBV7-2 and TRBJ2-2, the CDR3 gives the full variable domain: GAGVSQSPSNKVTEKGKDVELRCDPISGHTALYWYRQSLGQGLEFLIYFQGNSAPDKSGLPSDRFSAERTGGSVSTLTIQRTQQEDSAVYLCASSGLRGSTGELFFGEGSRLTVL.

This clonotype was seen ten or more times. This chain joins TRBV7-3 and TRBJ2-1, with unresolved D. Trimming pared 2 bases from V and 6 bases from J, leaving 8 bases between. CDR1 and CDR2 (germline): SGHTA, FQGTGA. The CDR3 sequence is 13 residues long. CDR3 residues: CASSLDQFNEQFF. The CDR3, as DNA: TGTGCCAGCAGCTTAGACCAGTTCAATGAGCAGTTCTTC.

This clonotype has only a few counts. The CDR3 sequence is CASSTTSGSSYEQYF. The DNA of the CDR3 is TGTGCCAGCAGCACGACTAGCGGGAGCTCCTACGAGCAGTACTTC. The genes are TRBV6-2 or TRBV6-3 and TRBJ2-7; TRBD2 matches 12 bases. The J segment lost 0 bases and the V segment lost 6 bases, leaving 3 bases of the junction unmatched. The germline CDR1 and CDR2 sequences are MNHEY and SVGEGT. The CDR3 totals 15 residues.